The source of this T cell receptor (beta chain) is a study of T-cell reconstitution after alpha-beta-depleted transplantation in children. The library targeted TCRbeta and was prepared with unique molecular identifiers. TCRdb called the PCR reads again in MiXCR, with one record for every CDR3 protein. The sample carries 200,000 to 250,000 distinct CDR3 sequences, approximately 12% recorded once. Comments on this clonotype: This may stem from a read error, because a much larger clone lies one nucleotide away.

The CDR3 contains 14 residues. Germline CDR1 is DFQATT and CDR2 is SNEGSKA (reference sequence). The sequence derives from a human donor who donated a stem cell graft to a child with acute lymphoblastic leukemia. The specimen comprised PBMCs from the stem cell graft donor, sampled from the stem cell graft. The chain is built from TRBV20-1 and TRBJ2-7; TRBD1 agrees at 7 bases. In nucleotides, the CDR3 is TGCTGTGCCCTTACAGGGGATGGCAGTTACGAGCAGTACTTC. Translated: CCALTGDGSYEQYF.